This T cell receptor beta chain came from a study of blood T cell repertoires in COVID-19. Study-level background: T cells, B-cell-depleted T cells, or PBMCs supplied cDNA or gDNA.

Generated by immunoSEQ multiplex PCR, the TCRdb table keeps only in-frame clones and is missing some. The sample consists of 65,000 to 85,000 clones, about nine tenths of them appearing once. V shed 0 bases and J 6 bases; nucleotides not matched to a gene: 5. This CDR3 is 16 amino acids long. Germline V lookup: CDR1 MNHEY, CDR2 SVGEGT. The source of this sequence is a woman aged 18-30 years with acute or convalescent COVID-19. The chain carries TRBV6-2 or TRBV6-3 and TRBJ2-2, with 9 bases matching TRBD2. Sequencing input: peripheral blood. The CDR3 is CASSYSGLAGSGELFF. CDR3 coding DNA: TGTGCCAGCAGTTACTCGGGGCTAGCGGGGTCCGGGGAGCTGTTTTTT.